The 31 T cell receptor beta chains presented below share a single source sample, sequenced in a study of PD-L1 blockade in urothelial cancer. TCRdb's table, derived via immunoSEQ multiplex PCR, lists solely in-frame clones and lacks some. This sample yields about 63,000 clones, of which approximately 80% are seen a single time; approximately 5.1% belongs to the top ten. Time point denoted: pretreatment peripheral blood. The sample here was PBMCs, taken around atezolizumab (anti-PD-L1) treatment. The receptors originated from a man aged 65 to 79 with urothelial cancer.

The chain employs TRBV30 and TRBJ1-1; 8 bases are shared with TRBD1. Germline CDR1 reads GTSNPN; CDR2 reads SVGIG (reference sequence). The CDR3 totals 16 residues. The V segment lost 1 base and the J segment 5 bases; nucleotides outside the gene matches: 12. This CDR3 reads CAWSEVGRGRETEAFF. The CDR3 nucleotides read TGTGCCTGGAGTGAGGTCGGCAGGGGGCGAGAGACTGAAGCTTTCTTT.

The rearrangement links TRBV19 to TRBJ2-3; 8 bases align to TRBD2. The J segment lost 5 bases and the V segment lost 8 bases, leaving 6 bases of the junction unmatched. The CDR3 spans 13 residues. Germline V gives CDR1 LNHDA, CDR2 SQIVND (reference sequence). CDR3 nucleotides: TGTGCCAGTCGGATCGGGGGGGGAGATACGCAGTATTTT. Translation gives CASRIGGGDTQYF.

CDR3 sequence reads: CASSHTQGSYEQYF. DNA for the CDR3: TGTGCCAGCTCCCACACCCAGGGCTCCTACGAGCAGTACTTC. The rearrangement uses TRBV18 and TRBJ2-7, with D perhaps matching TRBD1 (5 bases). The CDR3 runs 14 residues. CDR1 is KGHSH, CDR2 LQKENI, per germline. The V end lost 6 bases, the J end lost 0 bases, and 12 bases lay between the germline ends.

The V and J genes are TRBV4-1 and TRBJ2-7; TRBD2 might be the D (6 bases). The CDR3 totals 16 residues. V was trimmed by 3 bases and J by 0 bases, leaving 15 bases between them. Germline V gene lookup returns CDR1 MGHRA and CDR2 YSYEKL. The CDR3 is CASSQDGRDGSYEQYF. The CDR3 DNA is TGCGCCAGCAGCCAGGACGGGCGGGACGGCTCCTACGAGCAGTACTTC.

The chain links TRBV11-2 to TRBJ2-1, with D tentatively TRBD2 (6 bases). Deletions cut 8 bases from V and 0 bases from J, with 11 bases between. The CDR3 spans 14 residues. CDR1 is SGHAT and CDR2 is FQNNGV in the germline V gene. CDR3 in amino acids: CASGRRVSYNEQFF. The CDR3 nucleotides are TGTGCCAGCGGGAGGAGGGTCTCCTACAATGAGCAGTTCTTC.

The CDR3 protein is CASSLDRISNTGELFF. The DNA for the CDR3 is TGTGCCAGCAGCTTGGACAGAATATCGAACACCGGGGAGCTGTTTTTT. V gene TRBV11-3 combines with J gene TRBJ2-2; possibly TRBD1 for D (6 bases). The CDR3 covers 16 residues. V dropped 3 bases and J dropped 0 bases, with 11 bases sitting between them. The V gene's germline CDR1 is SGHNT and CDR2 YENEEA.

The chain is built from TRBV7-2 and TRBJ1-1; 8 nucleotides align to TRBD1. The V gene end was trimmed by 5 bases and the J gene end by 6 bases; junction bases not matched to a gene: 5. The CDR3 runs to 13 residues. CDR1 and CDR2 from the germline V gene are SGHTA and FQGNSA. The CDR3 region is CASSPQGAAEAFF. DNA of the CDR3: TGTGCCAGCAGCCCTCAGGGGGCCGCTGAAGCTTTCTTT.

The CDR3 bases are TGTGCCAGCAGCAAAAAAGGAACTAGCGGGATATACAATGAGCAGTTCTTC. Encoded protein: CASSKKGTSGIYNEQFF. The chain couples TRBV7-2 to TRBJ2-1; 10 positions agree with TRBD2. The V gene end was trimmed by 5 bases and the J gene end by 4 bases; junction bases not matched to a gene: 11. This CDR3 is built from 17 residues. The germline V gene has CDR1 SGHTA and CDR2 FQGNSA.

V usage is TRBV18 and J usage is TRBJ2-7; 7 bases map to TRBD2. V shed 3 bases, J shed 1 base, and the junction held 12 bases outside the gene matches. Germline-derived CDR1 and CDR2 are KGHSH and LQKENI. This CDR3 comprises 17 residues. The chain's CDR3 is CASSPPWVREDSYEQYF. DNA of the CDR3: TGTGCCAGCTCACCGCCCTGGGTACGGGAGGATTCCTACGAGCAGTACTTC. Full variable domain (remainder filled in from reference TRBV18 and TRBJ2-7): NAGVMQNPRHLVRRRGQEARLRCSPMKGHSHVYWYRQLPEEGLKFMVYLQKENIIDESGMPKERFSAEFPKEGPSILRIQQVVRGDSAAYFCASSPPWVREDSYEQYFGPGTRLTVT.

This clone was seen a few times. The V call is TRBV2, the J call TRBJ1-2; D might be TRBD1 (5 bases). The germline CDR1 and CDR2 sequences are SNHLY and FYNNEI. The CDR3 spans 13 residues. V lost 6 bases and J lost 4, with 12 bases in between. The CDR3 spells CASRGGRTYGYTF. As DNA, the CDR3 is TGTGCCAGCAGGGGGGGACGGACCTATGGCTACACCTTC.

The rearrangement links TRBV2 to TRBJ2-7; 11 bases fit TRBD1. Germline V lookup: CDR1 SNHLY, CDR2 FYNNEI. This CDR3 is 17 amino acids long. Trimming at V came to 6 bases and at J to 3 bases, leaving 13 bases not matched to a gene. The CDR3 loop reads CASRRDRGGINNYEQYF. As DNA, the CDR3 is TGTGCCAGCAGACGGGACAGGGGGGGGATAAATAACTACGAGCAGTACTTC.

This chain joins TRBV5-1 and TRBJ1-4; D might be TRBD1 (5 bases). Per the germline V gene, CDR1 is SGHRS and CDR2 is YFSETQ. Trimming removed 7 bases at V and 4 bases at J, with 14 bases between. This CDR3 comprises 14 residues. The CDR3 DNA follows: TGCGCCAGCGGGGCTGACACCTTTAATGAAAAACTGTTTTTT. Translated, it gives CASGADTFNEKLFF.

The chain joins TRBV11-3 to TRBJ1-1, with a possible D match to TRBD1 (6 bases). The length of the CDR3 is 15 residues. Germline loops: CDR1 SGHNT, CDR2 YENEEA. Trimming shortened V by 5 bases and J by 1 base, and 14 bases separated the two germline ends. CDR3 residues: CASSNTGFANTEAFF. CDR3 sequence (DNA): TGTGCCAGCAGCAATACAGGGTTTGCGAACACTGAAGCTTTCTTT.

The genes are TRBV11-3 and TRBJ2-1, with 9 nucleotides matching TRBD2. CDR1 is SGHNT and CDR2 is YENEEA in the germline V gene. The CDR3 loop spans 15 amino acids. Losses at the gene ends were 9 bases for V and 0 bases for J; bases not matched to a gene: 6. CDR3 bases: TGTGCCAGTGGTGCGGGGGGGAGCTCCTACAATGAGCAGTTCTTC. Protein product: CASGAGGSSYNEQFF.

The chain joins TRBV5-4 to TRBJ1-2, with a weak D call TRBD1 (5 bases). In germline, CDR1 is SGHNT, CDR2 YYREEE (reference sequence). CDR3 length: 15 residues. V was trimmed by 5 bases and J by 0 bases, leaving 14 bases between them. CDR3: CASRTGGGPNYGYTF. CDR3 coding DNA: TGTGCCAGCAGAACCGGGGGTGGACCTAACTATGGCTACACCTTC. Supplemented by reference TRBV5-4 and TRBJ1-2, the full variable domain reads ETGVTQSPTHLIKTRGQQVTLRCSSQSGHNTVSWYQQALGQGPQFIFQYYREEENGRGNFPPRFSGLQFPNYSSELNVNALELDDSALYLCASRTGGGPNYGYTFGSGTRLTVV.

The gene calls are TRBV5-6 and TRBJ2-3; TRBD2 is a possible D gene (5 bases). CDR3 size: 15 residues. Between the trimmed V and J ends, which lost 4 bases and 0 bases, there was a span of 12 bases. CDR1 is SGHDT and CDR2 is YYEEEE in the germline V gene. CDR3 region: CASSPRSGSTDTQYF. The CDR3 DNA follows: TGTGCCAGCAGCCCAAGGTCGGGGAGCACAGATACGCAGTATTTT. Based on the CDR3 plus reference TRBV5-6 and TRBJ2-3, the full variable domain is DAGVTQSPTHLIKTRGQQVTLRCSPKSGHDTVSWYQQALGQGPQFIFQYYEEEERQRGNFPDRFSGHQFPNYSSELNVNALLLGDSALYLCASSPRSGSTDTQYFGPGTRLTVL.

The CDR3 DNA is TGTGCCAGCAGCAAAGATCCGGGTACGGGCACCGGGGAGCTGTTTTTT. It encodes CASSKDPGTGTGELFF. The J gene is TRBJ2-2, the V gene TRBV21-1; the table's D gene call, TRBD2, was not cross checked with the DNA. TRBV21-1 is an annotated pseudogene. The CDR3 runs to 16 residues.

The gene calls are TRBV6-1 and TRBJ2-1; TRBD2 matches at 7 bases. The CDR3 totals 13 residues. The germline V gene encodes CDR1 MNHNS and CDR2 SASEGT. V gave up 7 bases and J gave up 4 bases; unmatched junction bases: 4. CDR3 sequence: CASTGLGYNEQFF. CDR3 DNA sequence: TGTGCCAGCACTGGACTAGGTTACAATGAGCAGTTCTTC.

V is TRBV7-9 and J is TRBJ2-7; tentative D call: TRBD1 (6 bases). CDR3 length: 14 amino acids. The germline V gene encodes CDR1 SEHNR and CDR2 FQNEAQ (reference sequence). Deletions cut 5 bases from V and 3 bases from J, with 14 bases between. The CDR3 loop reads CASSRTATYYEQYF. DNA for the CDR3: TGTGCCAGCAGCCGGACAGCGACTTACTACGAGCAGTACTTC.

This chain connects TRBV5-1 to TRBJ2-5, with 12 bases lining up with TRBD2. V was clipped by 0 bases and J by 1 base; unmatched bases: 1. The CDR3 is made up of 16 amino acids. The V gene's germline CDR1 is SGHRS and CDR2 YFSETQ. The chain's CDR3 is CASSLVTSGGQETQYF. The CDR3 DNA is TGCGCCAGCAGCTTGGTGACTAGCGGGGGCCAAGAGACCCAGTACTTC.

The rearrangement joins TRBV5-1 to TRBJ1-1, with 9 bases fitting TRBD1. Germline CDR1 reads SGHRS; CDR2 reads YFSETQ. This CDR3 is 14 amino acids long. J was trimmed by 6 bases and V by 4 bases; bases with no gene match: 7. CDR3 sequence (DNA): TGCGCCAGCAGCACCCAAACAGGGGGCCCTGAAGCTTTCTTT. Protein product: CASSTQTGGPEAFF.

The chain carries TRBV27 and TRBJ1-1; D possibly corresponds to TRBD1 (5 bases). This CDR3 contains 13 residues. Germline V gene data show CDR1 as MNHEY and CDR2 as SMNVEV (reference sequence). V was pared by 1 base and J by 5 bases, with 8 bases between. The CDR3 is CASSLWGETEAFF. In nucleotides, the CDR3 is TGTGCCAGCAGTTTATGGGGGGAAACTGAAGCTTTCTTT.

This clone occurred once. V and J are TRBV6-1 and TRBJ1-2, with TRBD1 matching 7 bases. CDR3 length: 13 residues. The germline CDR1 and CDR2 sequences are MNHNS and SASEGT. Trimming removed 4 bases from V and 7 bases from J; junction bases left unmatched: 6. The CDR3 DNA reads TGTGCCAGCAGTGCGGGACAGAGGCTTGGCTACACCTTC. This gives the protein CASSAGQRLGYTF.

The chain links TRBV11-3 to TRBJ2-7; tentatively, D is TRBD1 (6 bases). Germline CDR1 reads SGHNT; CDR2 reads YENEEA. Trimming removed 1 base at V and 12 bases at J, with 16 bases between. This CDR3 comprises 13 residues. The CDR3 DNA follows: TGTGCCAGCAGCTTAGGGAACAGGGAGAGTCTGTACTTC. Its translation is CASSLGNRESLYF.

The J gene is TRBJ2-1, the V gene TRBV5-1, with a tentative D call TRBD2 (5 bases). The CDR3 runs to 15 residues. With 2 bases removed from V and 5 bases from J, the gap between germline ends came to 14 bases. Germline lookup yields CDR1 SGHRS and CDR2 YFSETQ. In nucleotides, the CDR3 is TGCGCCAGCAGCTTAAGACATCCGGAGGACAATGAGCAGTTCTTC. Its translation is CASSLRHPEDNEQFF. Full variable domain (rest looked up from reference TRBV5-1 and TRBJ2-1): KAGVTQTPRYLIKTRGQQVTLSCSPISGHRSVSWYQQTPGQGLQFLFEYFSETQRNKGNFPGRFSGRQFSNSRSEMNVSTLELGDSALYLCASSLRHPEDNEQFFGPGTRLTVL.

V is TRBV5-4 and J is TRBJ1-2; D is possibly TRBD1 (5 bases). The CDR3 loop spans 15 amino acids. Trimming took off 2 bases at V and 3 bases at J, with 14 bases between the two ends. Germline lookup yields CDR1 SGHNT and CDR2 YYREEE (reference sequence). This CDR3 reads CASSLGAQVDYGYTF. The CDR3 nucleotides read TGTGCCAGCAGCTTAGGGGCACAGGTCGACTATGGCTACACCTTC.

V usage is TRBV11-3 and J usage is TRBJ2-3; 11 bases are a match to TRBD2. CDR3 length equals 15 residues. Germline loops: CDR1 SGHNT, CDR2 YENEEA. V shed 5 bases and J 3 bases; nucleotides not matched to a gene: 4. The CDR3 DNA reads as TGTGCCAGCAGCACACGACTAGCGGGGACAGATACGCAGTATTTT. It encodes CASSTRLAGTDTQYF. Full variable domain (remainder filled in from reference TRBV11-3 and TRBJ2-3): EAGVVQSPRYKIIEKKQPVAFWCNPISGHNTLYWYLQNLGQGPELLIRYENEEAVDDSQLPKDRFSAERLKGVDSTLKIQPAELGDSAVYLCASSTRLAGTDTQYFGPGTRLTVL.

The rearrangement uses TRBV5-6 and TRBJ1-4, with D unresolved. The length of the CDR3 is 14 residues. V lost 4 bases, J lost 3 bases, and 10 bases lay in between. Looked up from germline, CDR1 is SGHDT and CDR2 is YYEEEE. CDR3 in DNA: TGTGCCAGCAGCCCGAGAGGTCCTAATGAAAAACTGTTTTTT. It translates to CASSPRGPNEKLFF.

The CDR3, as DNA: TGTGCCAGCAGCGTCGGGACTAGCGGGAGGGCCTACGAGCAGTACTTC. It encodes CASSVGTSGRAYEQYF. The rearrangement joins TRBV7-2 to TRBJ2-7; 16 bases are shared with TRBD2. J lost 2 bases, V lost 5 bases, and 3 bases had no gene match. CDR1 SGHTA and CDR2 FQGNSA come from the germline V gene. CDR3 length: 16 amino acids.

The genes are TRBV4-1 and TRBJ2-3; TRBD2 aligns across 14 bases. V gave up 3 bases and J gave up 6 bases; unmatched junction bases: 11. The germline V gene encodes CDR1 MGHRA and CDR2 YSYEKL. The CDR3 consists of 18 residues. The CDR3, as DNA: TGCGCCAGCAGCCAGGCCCCCGGGACTAGCGGGAGAGGGGATACGCAGTATTTT. Translating it yields CASSQAPGTSGRGDTQYF.

This clone turned up a few times. The chain links TRBV29-1 to TRBJ1-3; D is possibly TRBD1 (5 bases). Germline CDR1 reads SQVTM; CDR2 reads ANQGSEA. This CDR3 contains 13 residues. Trimming removed 1 base at V and 2 bases at J, with 6 bases between. The CDR3 bases are TGCAGCGTTGAAGTAGGGGCTGGAAACACCATATATTTT. Its protein is CSVEVGAGNTIYF.